Below, 9 T cell receptor beta chains from the same sample are listed, as sequenced in a study of early T cells in non-severe SARS-CoV-2 infection. TCRdb reprocessed the 5' RACE reads with MiXCR, giving one entry per CDR3 protein. The sample has more than 65,000 distinct CDR3 sequences, about 13% seen once. Sequences were obtained from whole blood. These TCRs come from an adult who was a healthcare worker with PCR-confirmed SARS-CoV-2 infection or an uninfected control (not recorded which).

This clonotype was recorded at least ten times. The chain has TRBV12-3 or TRBV12-4 and TRBJ2-6; no definite D call. The CDR3 has 11 residues. CDR3 region: CASSGANVLTF. As DNA, the CDR3 is TGTGCTAGCTCTGGGGCCAACGTCCTGACTTTC.

This clonotype appeared many times. The V call is TRBV24-1, the J call TRBJ2-3; 11 bases agree with TRBD2. Germline CDR1 is KGHDR and CDR2 is SFDVKD. The CDR3 is made up of 16 amino acids. Trimming took 3 bases from V and 2 from J; bases not matched to a gene: 3. CDR3 DNA sequence: TGTGCCACCAGTGATGTGACTAGCGGGAACACAGATACGCAGTATTTT. It is translated as CATSDVTSGNTDTQYF.

The CDR3 DNA sequence: TGTGCCAGCAGCCCAGGACAGTCGACTAACTATGGCTACACCTTC. This codes for CASSPGQSTNYGYTF. The J gene is TRBJ1-2, the V gene TRBV5-4, with TRBD1 as a possible D gene (6 bases). Germline assignment: CDR1 SGHNT and CDR2 YYREEE (reference sequence). V gave up 4 bases and J gave up 0 bases, with 13 bases separating them. CDR3 length: 15 residues.

This clonotype was seen many times. The chain employs TRBV9 and TRBJ1-1; the D is unclear. This CDR3 has 13 amino acids. Trimming took 0 bases from V and 2 from J, leaving 5 bases between them. Per the germline V gene, CDR1 is SGDLS and CDR2 is YYNGEE. In nucleotides, the CDR3 is TGTGCCAGCAGCGTAGGGGATAACACTGAAGCTTTCTTT. Translating it yields CASSVGDNTEAFF.

This clonotype turned up a few times. The rearrangement links TRBV7-6 to TRBJ1-4; D remains ambiguous. Germline V gives CDR1 SGHVS, CDR2 FNYEAQ. V was cut by 1 base and J by 0 bases, with 3 bases left in between. This CDR3 comprises 14 residues. This CDR3 is CASSLGSTNEKLFF. The CDR3 DNA reads TGTGCCAGCAGCTTAGGATCAACTAATGAAAAACTGTTTTTT.

This clonotype was picked up many times. Relative to the germline gene, one junction end is altered; a read error may explain this. The V gene is TRBV5-1, the J gene TRBJ2-3; D not certain. This CDR3 is built from 11 residues. The germline V gene has CDR1 SGHRS and CDR2 YFSETQ. CDR3 DNA: TGTGCCAGCAGCTTCACAGATACGCAGTATTTT. Encoded protein: CASSFTDTQYF.

The gene calls are TRBV5-1 and TRBJ2-2; D gene ambiguous. V gave up 1 base and J gave up 3 bases, with 10 bases separating them. CDR1 is SGHRS and CDR2 is YFSETQ in the germline V gene. The CDR3 is 15 amino acids. CDR3 coding DNA: TGCGCCAGCAGCTTGATAGATCCCCACACCGGGGAGCTGTTTTTT. This codes for CASSLIDPHTGELFF.

The genes are TRBV6-2 or TRBV6-3 and TRBJ2-7; D is unresolved. The germline gives CDR1 MNHEY, CDR2 SVGEGT. CDR3 length: 13 residues. Trimming pared 1 base from V and 5 bases from J, leaving 9 bases between. CDR3 sequence: CASSYFKTDEQYF. In nucleotides, the CDR3 is TGTGCCAGCAGTTACTTCAAGACGGACGAGCAGTACTTC.

This clonotype was observed many times. The rearrangement uses TRBV6-6 and TRBJ1-3; 7 nucleotides line up with TRBD1. With V trimmed by 2 bases and J by 2 bases, 3 bases remained unmatched. The V gene's germline CDR1 is MNHNY and CDR2 SVGAGI (reference sequence). This CDR3 spans 15 amino acids. For the CDR3, the DNA is TGTGCCAGCAGTTACACGACAGGGCCTGGAAACACCATATATTTT. It translates to CASSYTTGPGNTIYF.